This T cell receptor beta chain derives from a study of blood T cell repertoires in COVID-19. Study at large: COVID-19 samples, acute and convalescent, were from the United States, Italy and Spain. In each case, the material was cDNA or gDNA derived from T cells, B-cell-depleted T cells, or PBMCs.

CDR1 is WSHSY, CDR2 SAAADI, per germline. Trimming took off 0 bases at V and 4 bases at J, with 4 bases between the two ends. CDR3 length: 13 residues. In the original processing: Using reference gene primer amplification, nucleated cell counts were estimated. Only in-frame clones appear in the TCRdb table, and some are missing; sequencing was by immunoSEQ multiplex PCR. V and J calls and clone size are given by that table; D and trimming were obtained from the DNA. The sample shows 290,000 or so clones, about nine tenths of them seen only once. The specimen was PBMCs or T cells enriched from blood (not recorded which). The clonotype originates from a woman aged 25 to 39 who had recovered from COVID-19. The V gene is TRBV10-2, the J gene TRBJ1-3; D uncertain. In DNA form, the CDR3 reads TGCGCCAGCAGTGAGTCGAGCGGAAACACCATATATTTT. This encodes CASSESSGNTIYF.